The clone carrying this T cell receptor beta chain was picked up a small number of times. Its antigen is undetermined. The data were taken from a study of cytomegalovirus exposure and HLA in healthy donors. The PCR made use of 60 Vbeta and 13 Jbeta primers. Sequencing was performed with immunoSEQ multiplex PCR; in TCRdb, only in-frame clones are kept and a portion is missing. The profile shows approximately 190,000 clones, around 80% of them singletons. Study-wide results and limits: Investigators reported around 150 TCR beta chains as tied to cytomegalovirus. One variant, a missense change in DCLRE1C, was linked in a later analysis to TCR beta V- and J-gene trimming. Sequences of the TCR beta chain were said to predict the HLA-A and HLA-B alleles of most subjects accurately. The authors confirmed in vitro that a few CMV-associated chains were specific for CMV antigens.

Germline V lookup: CDR1 SGHAT, CDR2 FQNNGV. The CDR3 spans 14 residues. V lost 5 bases and J lost 8, with 13 bases in between. Material for sequencing was PBMCs. The chain is built from TRBV11-2 and TRBJ1-6, with unresolved D. This TCR came from a woman aged 18-29 years in good health and CMV-seropositive. DNA of the CDR3: TGTGCCAGCAGCGCCCGGAGCGGGGATTCACCCCTCCACTTT. Translation: CASSARSGDSPLHF.